The clone carrying this TCR beta chain was observed a handful of times. No antigen is known for it. The sample originates from a study of cytomegalovirus exposure and HLA in healthy donors. It was with 60 Vbeta and 13 Jbeta primers that the PCR ran. In the source study's methods: Later analysis identified tens of millions of unique TCR beta chains, approximately 10 million shared. Method: immunoSEQ multiplex PCR; TCRdb's copy keeps in-frame clones and lacks some. V, J and clone size are taken as reported in that table, and D and trimming were inferred from the DNA itself. The sample includes 150,000 or so clones, about four fifths of them seen just once. The V gene lost 8 bases and the J gene lost 4 bases, with 20 bases spanning the gap. CDR3 size: 15 residues. CDR1 and CDR2 (germline): MNHEY, SMNVEV (reference sequence). Broader study findings: Most TCR sequences were uncommon, yet certain public TCRs appeared in many donors. A later analysis appeared to link common viral pathogens to several of the most significant clusters. Highest at DRB1 and lowest at HLA-C, TCR association rates differed among HLA loci in a later analysis.

The rearrangement uses TRBV27 and TRBJ1-1, with a tentative D call TRBD1 (5 bases). Material: PBMCs. The receptor was derived from a man between 18 and 35 years old in good health and CMV-seronegative. The CDR3: CASPGRAVGSTEAFF. The CDR3 bases are TGTGCCAGCCCAGGGAGGGCAGTCGGCAGCACTGAAGCTTTCTTT.